This TCR beta chain originates from a study of PD-L1 blockade in urothelial cancer. Looking at the study overall: Blood analysis occurred 3 weeks (second dose) and 6 weeks after treatment start.

Profiled with immunoSEQ multiplex PCR; TCRdb holds only in-frame clones, not every one. The table includes around 24,000 clones, approximately 77% detected once. Time point reported: peripheral blood 6 weeks after treatment start. The ends lost 4 bases at V and 5 bases at J; junction bases unmatched: 9. In germline, CDR1 is MNHNS, CDR2 SASEGT. The CDR3 consists of 15 residues. This chain links TRBV6-1 with TRBJ2-7, with 9 bases matching TRBD1. Sequenced material: PBMCs, taken around atezolizumab (anti-PD-L1) treatment. The receptor comes from a man in his sixties or seventies with urothelial cancer. CDR3 residues: CASSGSGTGSNEQYF. The CDR3 DNA sequence: TGTGCCAGCAGTGGATCCGGGACAGGGTCCAACGAGCAGTACTTC.